These 3 T cell receptor beta chains were sequenced from one sample in a study of blood T cell repertoires in COVID-19. The method was immunoSEQ multiplex PCR; TCRdb's version includes in-frame clones alone and lacks a portion of them. The sample lists more than 110,000 clones; 70% to 85% were seen once. What was sequenced was peripheral blood. These receptors originate from a human donor in a cohort sampled during active COVID-19.

This rearrangement joins TRBV5-5 to TRBJ2-1; perhaps TRBD1 as D (6 bases). Trimming removed 2 bases from V and 10 bases from J, with 22 bases in between. The CDR3 totals 16 residues. Looked up from germline, CDR1 is SGHKS and CDR2 is YYEKEE (reference sequence). CDR3 sequence: CASSLGVQGREREQFF. Here the CDR3 DNA reads TGTGCCAGCAGCTTAGGGGTCCAGGGGCGCGAACGCGAGCAGTTCTTC.

This chain connects TRBV28 to TRBJ2-7; TRBD1 agrees at 10 bases. The CDR3 spans 15 residues. The germline gives CDR1 MDHEN, CDR2 SYDVKM. The junction had 7 bases not matched to a gene; V was cut back by 5 bases and J by 3 bases. In DNA form, the CDR3 reads TGTGCCAGCAGTCGACAGGGGGCGATCAGCTACGAGCAGTACTTC. The encoded protein is CASSRQGAISYEQYF.

V usage is TRBV27 and J usage is TRBJ1-2; the match to TRBD1 covers 7 bases. Trimming at V came to 4 bases and at J to 4 bases, leaving 9 bases not matched to a gene. Germline CDR1 and CDR2: MNHEY and SMNVEV (reference sequence). The CDR3 spans 15 residues. CDR3 sequence reads: CASSSRQGTIYGYTF. The DNA for the CDR3 is TGTGCCAGCAGTTCCCGACAGGGAACAATCTATGGCTACACCTTC.